This T cell receptor (beta chain) was found in a study of blood T cell repertoires in COVID-19. Overall study context: Sample material is recorded as cDNA or gDNA derived from T cells, B-cell-depleted T cells, or PBMCs.

Germline loops: CDR1 MDHEN, CDR2 SYDVKM. Trimming cost V 8 bases and J 3 bases, with 14 bases left between them. This CDR3 region has 14 residues. In the authors' workflow: It was from reference gene primer amplification that nucleated cell counts were estimated. Data came from immunoSEQ multiplex PCR; TCRdb stores just in-frame clones and leaves some out. The DNA was the basis for D and trimming; V, J and clone size are from that table. This sample has tens of thousands of clones, with about nine tenths found just once. This chain links TRBV28 with TRBJ2-1; tentative D call: TRBD1 (5 bases). The source is a human donor with acute or convalescent COVID-19. The donor label of this sample is uncertain. Sequencing was carried out using peripheral blood. The CDR3 spells CASLSGANYNEQFF. The CDR3, as DNA: TGTGCCAGCCTCAGTGGGGCTAACTACAATGAGCAGTTCTTC.